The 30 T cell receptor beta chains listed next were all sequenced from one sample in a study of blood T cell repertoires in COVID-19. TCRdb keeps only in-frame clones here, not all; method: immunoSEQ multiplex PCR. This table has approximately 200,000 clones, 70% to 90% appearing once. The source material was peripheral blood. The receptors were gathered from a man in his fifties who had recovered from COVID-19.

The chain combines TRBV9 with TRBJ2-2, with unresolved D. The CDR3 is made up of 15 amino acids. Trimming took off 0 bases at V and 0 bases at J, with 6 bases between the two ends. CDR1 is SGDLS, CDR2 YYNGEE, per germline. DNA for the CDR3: TGTGCCAGCAGCGTAGTAGTCTCGAACACCGGGGAGCTGTTTTTT. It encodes CASSVVVSNTGELFF.

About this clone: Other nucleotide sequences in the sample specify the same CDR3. As DNA, the CDR3 is TGCGCCAGCAGCTTCGGCGGGAGCTCCTACAATGAGCAGTTCTTC. Protein product: CASSFGGSSYNEQFF. The V gene is TRBV5-1, the J gene TRBJ2-1; TRBD2 matches at 7 bases. This CDR3 is 15 amino acids long. Germline lookup yields CDR1 SGHRS and CDR2 YFSETQ. V dropped 2 bases and J dropped 0; count of bases not matched to a gene: 2.

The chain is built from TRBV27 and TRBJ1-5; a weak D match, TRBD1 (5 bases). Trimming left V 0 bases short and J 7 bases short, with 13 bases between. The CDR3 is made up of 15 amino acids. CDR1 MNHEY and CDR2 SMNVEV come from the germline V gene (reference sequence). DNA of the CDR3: TGTGCCAGCAGTTTATCGATTGGGGGAGGCCAGCCCCAGCATTTT. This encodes CASSLSIGGGQPQHF.

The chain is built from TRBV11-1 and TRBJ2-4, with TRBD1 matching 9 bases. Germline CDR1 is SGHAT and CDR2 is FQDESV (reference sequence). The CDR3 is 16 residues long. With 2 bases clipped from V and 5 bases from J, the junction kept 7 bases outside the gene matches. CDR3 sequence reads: CASSLMDRGVENIQYF. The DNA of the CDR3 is TGTGCCAGCAGCTTAATGGACAGGGGCGTCGAAAACATTCAGTACTTC.

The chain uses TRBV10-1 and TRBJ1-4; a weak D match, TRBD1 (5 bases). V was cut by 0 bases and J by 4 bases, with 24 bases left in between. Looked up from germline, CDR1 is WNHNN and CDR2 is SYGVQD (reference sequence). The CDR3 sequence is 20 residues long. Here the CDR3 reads CASSESPGSWGRADNEKLFF. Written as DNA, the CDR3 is TGCGCCAGCAGTGAGTCGCCTGGATCGTGGGGCAGGGCTGATAATGAAAAACTGTTTTTT.

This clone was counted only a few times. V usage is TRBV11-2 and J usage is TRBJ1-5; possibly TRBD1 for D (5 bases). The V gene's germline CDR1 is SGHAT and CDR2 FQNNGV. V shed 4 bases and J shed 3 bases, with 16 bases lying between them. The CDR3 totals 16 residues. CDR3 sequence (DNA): TGTGCCAGCAGCTCCCAAAGGGGTGCTAACAATCAGCCCCAGCATTTT. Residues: CASSSQRGANNQPQHF.

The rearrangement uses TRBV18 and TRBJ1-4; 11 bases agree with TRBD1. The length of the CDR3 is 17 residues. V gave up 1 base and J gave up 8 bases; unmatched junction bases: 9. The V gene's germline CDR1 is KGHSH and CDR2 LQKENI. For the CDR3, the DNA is TGTGCCAGCTCACCACTGGCTACCGGGACAGGGGGAGAAAAACTGTTTTTT. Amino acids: CASSPLATGTGGEKLFF.

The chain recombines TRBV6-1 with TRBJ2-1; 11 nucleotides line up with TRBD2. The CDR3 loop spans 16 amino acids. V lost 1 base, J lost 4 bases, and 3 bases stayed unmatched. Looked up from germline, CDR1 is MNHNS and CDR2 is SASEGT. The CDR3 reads CASSEVLAGGYNEQFF. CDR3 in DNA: TGTGCCAGCAGTGAAGTCCTAGCGGGAGGATACAATGAGCAGTTCTTC.

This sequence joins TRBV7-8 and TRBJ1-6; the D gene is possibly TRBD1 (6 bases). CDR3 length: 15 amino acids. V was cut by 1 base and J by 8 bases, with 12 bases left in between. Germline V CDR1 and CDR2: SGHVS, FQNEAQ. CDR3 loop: CASSLVMRGYSPLHF. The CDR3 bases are TGTGCCAGCAGCTTAGTAATGAGGGGGTATTCACCCCTCCACTTT.

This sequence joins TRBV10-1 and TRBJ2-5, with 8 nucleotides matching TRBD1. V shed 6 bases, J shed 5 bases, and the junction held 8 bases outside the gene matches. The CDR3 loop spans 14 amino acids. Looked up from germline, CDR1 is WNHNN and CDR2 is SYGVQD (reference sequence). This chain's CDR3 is CASSPGQGHETQYF. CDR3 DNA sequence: TGCGCCAGCAGCCCCGGACAGGGCCACGAGACCCAGTACTTC.

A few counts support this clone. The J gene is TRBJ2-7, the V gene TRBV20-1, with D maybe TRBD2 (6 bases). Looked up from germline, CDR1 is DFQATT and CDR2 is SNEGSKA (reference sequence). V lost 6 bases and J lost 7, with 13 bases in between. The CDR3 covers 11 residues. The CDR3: CSAKTRIEQYF. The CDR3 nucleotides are TGCAGTGCCAAGACTAGAATTGAGCAGTACTTC.

CDR3 region: CASSWGTGNSYEQYF. In DNA, the CDR3 is TGTGCCAGTAGTTGGGGGACAGGGAACTCCTACGAGCAGTACTTC. V usage is TRBV19 and J usage is TRBJ2-7; the match to TRBD1 covers 9 bases. Germline CDR1 reads LNHDA; CDR2 reads SQIVND (reference sequence). CDR3 length: 15 amino acids. Unmatched junction bases numbered 5, after V lost 5 bases and J lost 0 bases.

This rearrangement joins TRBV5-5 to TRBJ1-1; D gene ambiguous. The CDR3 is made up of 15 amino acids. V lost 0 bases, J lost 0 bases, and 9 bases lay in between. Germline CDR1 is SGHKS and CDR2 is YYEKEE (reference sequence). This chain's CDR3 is CASSLAPGMNTEAFF. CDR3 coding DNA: TGTGCCAGCAGCTTGGCGCCGGGAATGAACACTGAAGCTTTCTTT.

DNA for the CDR3: TGCGCCAGCAGCCAAGAGGACAGGTTTAACTATGGCTACACCTTC. Its translation: CASSQEDRFNYGYTF. This chain uses TRBV4-1 with TRBJ1-2, with 7 bases fitting TRBD1. The CDR3 has 15 residues. Germline V gene sequence: CDR1 MGHRA, CDR2 YSYEKL. After removal of 0 bases from V and 1 base from J, the junction contained 2 bases not matched to a gene.

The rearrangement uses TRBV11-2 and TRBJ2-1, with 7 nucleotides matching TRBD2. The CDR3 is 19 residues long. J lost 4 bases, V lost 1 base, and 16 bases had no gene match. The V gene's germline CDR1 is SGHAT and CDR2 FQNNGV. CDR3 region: CASSLGGLYAPAEYNEQFF. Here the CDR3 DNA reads TGTGCCAGCAGCTTAGGGGGACTATACGCCCCCGCCGAATACAATGAGCAGTTCTTC.

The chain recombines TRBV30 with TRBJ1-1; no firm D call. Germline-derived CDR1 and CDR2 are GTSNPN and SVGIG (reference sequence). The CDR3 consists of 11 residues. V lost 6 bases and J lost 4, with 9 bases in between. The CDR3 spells CACRRGTEAFF. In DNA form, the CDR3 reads TGTGCCTGCCGGCGGGGCACTGAAGCTTTCTTT. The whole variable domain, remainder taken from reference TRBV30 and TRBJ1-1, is SQTIHQWPATLVQPVGSPLSLECTVEGTSNPNLYWYRQAAGRGLQLLFYSVGIGQISSEVPQNLSASRPQDRQFILSSKKLLLSDSGFYLCACRRGTEAFFGQGTRLTVV.

The CDR3 DNA follows: TGTGCCACCAGTGATCTGGGACAGGGCCGAGCGGATTACTGCACCATATATTTT. Translating it yields CATSDLGQGRADYCTIYF. The chain carries TRBV24-1 and TRBJ1-3, with 9 bases lining up with TRBD1. Per the germline V gene, CDR1 is KGHDR and CDR2 is SFDVKD. The CDR3 loop spans 18 amino acids. Trimming took 3 bases from V and 9 from J; bases not matched to a gene: 17.

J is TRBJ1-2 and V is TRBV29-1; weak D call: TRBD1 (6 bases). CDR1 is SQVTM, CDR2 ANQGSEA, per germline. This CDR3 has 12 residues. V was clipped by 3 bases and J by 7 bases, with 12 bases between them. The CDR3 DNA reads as TGCAGCGTTGAGAGGCAGGGGCCTGGCTACACCTTC. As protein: CSVERQGPGYTF.

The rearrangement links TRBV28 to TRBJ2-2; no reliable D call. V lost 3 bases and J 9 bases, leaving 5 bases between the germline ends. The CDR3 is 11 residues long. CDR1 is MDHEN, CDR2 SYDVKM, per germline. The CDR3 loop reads CASSFGWELFF. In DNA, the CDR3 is TGTGCCAGCAGTTTCGGGTGGGAGCTGTTTTTT.

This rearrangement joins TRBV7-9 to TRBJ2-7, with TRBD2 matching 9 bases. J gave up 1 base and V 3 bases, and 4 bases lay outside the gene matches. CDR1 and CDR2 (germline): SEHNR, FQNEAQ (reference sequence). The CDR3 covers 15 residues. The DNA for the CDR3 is TGTGCCAGCAGCTTTTCGAGCGGGGGGTCCTACGAGCAGTACTTC. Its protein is CASSFSSGGSYEQYF.

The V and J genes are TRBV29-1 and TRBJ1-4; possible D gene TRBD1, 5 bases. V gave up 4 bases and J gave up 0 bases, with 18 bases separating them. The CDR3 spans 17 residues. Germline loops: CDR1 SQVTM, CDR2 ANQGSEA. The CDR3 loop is CSVGPGKLGTTNEKLFF. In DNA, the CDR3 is TGCAGCGTTGGGCCAGGGAAGCTAGGCACAACTAATGAAAAACTGTTTTTT.

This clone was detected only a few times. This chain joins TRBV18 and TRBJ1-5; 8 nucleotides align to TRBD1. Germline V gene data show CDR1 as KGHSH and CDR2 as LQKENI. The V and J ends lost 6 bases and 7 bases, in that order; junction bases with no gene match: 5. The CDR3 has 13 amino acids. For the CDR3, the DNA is TGTGCCAGCTCCCCGACAGGGGTCCAGCCCCAGCATTTT. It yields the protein CASSPTGVQPQHF.

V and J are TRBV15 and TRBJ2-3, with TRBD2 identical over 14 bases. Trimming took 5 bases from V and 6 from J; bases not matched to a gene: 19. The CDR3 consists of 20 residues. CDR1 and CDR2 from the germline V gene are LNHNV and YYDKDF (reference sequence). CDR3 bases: TGTGCCACCAGCCCTCGTCAGGGATCGGGACTAGCGGGAGTTTGGGATACGCAGTATTTT. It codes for CATSPRQGSGLAGVWDTQYF.

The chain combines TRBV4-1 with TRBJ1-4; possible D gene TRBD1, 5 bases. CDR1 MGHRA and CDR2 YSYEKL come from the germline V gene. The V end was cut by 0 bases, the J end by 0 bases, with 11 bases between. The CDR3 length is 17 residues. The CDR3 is CASSQDLTGATNEKLFF. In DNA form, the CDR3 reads TGCGCCAGCAGCCAAGATCTGACGGGGGCAACTAATGAAAAACTGTTTTTT.

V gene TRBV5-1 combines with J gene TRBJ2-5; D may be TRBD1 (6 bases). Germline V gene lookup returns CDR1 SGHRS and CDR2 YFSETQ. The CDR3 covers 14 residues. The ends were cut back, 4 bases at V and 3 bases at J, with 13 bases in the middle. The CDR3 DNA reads TGCGCCAGCAGCGGAGGCCGGGACAAAGAGACCCAGTACTTC. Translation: CASSGGRDKETQYF.

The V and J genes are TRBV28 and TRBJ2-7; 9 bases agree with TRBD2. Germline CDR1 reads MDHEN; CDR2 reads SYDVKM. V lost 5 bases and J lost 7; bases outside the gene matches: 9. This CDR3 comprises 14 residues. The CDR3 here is CASSLLAGVREQYF. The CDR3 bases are TGTGCCAGCAGTCTGTTAGCGGGAGTGAGAGAGCAGTACTTC.

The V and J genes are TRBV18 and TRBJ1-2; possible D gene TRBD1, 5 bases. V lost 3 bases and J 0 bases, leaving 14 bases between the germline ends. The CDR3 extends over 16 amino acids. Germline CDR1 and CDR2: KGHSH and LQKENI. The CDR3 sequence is CASSPPVKGSNYGYTF. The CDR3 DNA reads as TGTGCCAGCTCACCTCCCGTTAAGGGGTCTAACTATGGCTACACCTTC.

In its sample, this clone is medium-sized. The CDR3 nucleotides read TGTGCCAGCAGTTCTACTAGTTATACGCAGTATTTT. It codes for CASSSTSYTQYF. The chain carries TRBV27 and TRBJ2-3; TRBD2 might be the D (5 bases). Trimming pared 4 bases from V and 7 bases from J, leaving 9 bases between. The V gene's germline CDR1 is MNHEY and CDR2 SMNVEV (reference sequence). There are 12 residues in the CDR3.

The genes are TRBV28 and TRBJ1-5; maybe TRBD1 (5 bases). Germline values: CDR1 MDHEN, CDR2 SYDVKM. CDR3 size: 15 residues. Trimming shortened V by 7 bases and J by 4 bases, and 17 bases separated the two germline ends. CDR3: CASTQRQRWNQPQHF. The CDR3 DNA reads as TGTGCCAGCACCCAAAGACAGAGGTGGAATCAGCCCCAGCATTTT.

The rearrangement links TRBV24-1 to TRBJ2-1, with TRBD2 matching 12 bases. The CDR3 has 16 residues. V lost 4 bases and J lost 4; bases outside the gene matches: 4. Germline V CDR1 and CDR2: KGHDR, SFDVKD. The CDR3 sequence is CATSEFLAGGYNEQFF. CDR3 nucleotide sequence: TGTGCCACCAGTGAGTTCCTAGCGGGAGGGTACAATGAGCAGTTCTTC.